This T cell receptor beta chain was obtained from a study of beta chain features in type 1 diabetes. Cells sorted by CD45RO/CCR7/CD25/CD127/CD95/CD27 comprised CD4+ naive, central memory, regulatory and stem cell-like memory cells. This clone was recorded a few times. Its antigen is not known. Sequenced material consisted of expressed TCRB transcripts (all of the isolated RNA was reverse transcribed). Here immunoSEQ multiplex PCR was the method, and the copy in TCRdb shows in-frame clones only, minus some. The sample has around 500,000 clones, roughly 10% seen once. Per germline, CDR1 SGDLS and CDR2 YYNGEE. With 3 bases removed from V and 0 bases from J, the gap between germline ends came to 8 bases. CDR3 length: 14 amino acids. Study-level points and caveats: Among patients, naive, central memory and Treg TCRB repertoires appeared more similar than among healthy donors. VDJ junctions sequenced from type 1 diabetes patients showed fewer insertions and more deletions.

This chain joins TRBV9 and TRBJ2-3; D is undetermined. This sequence was found in a young woman in good health. Sample: naive CD4+ T cells from blood. CDR3 nucleotide sequence: TGTGCCAGCAGCGGTGGCGTGAGCACAGATACGCAGTATTTT. This gives the protein CASSGGVSTDTQYF.